This TCR beta chain was identified in a study of T cell repertoires in ileal Crohn's disease. Libraries were prepared by immunoSEQ multiplex PCR; TCRdb keeps only in-frame clonotypes and omits some of them. The table lists about 6,400 clones, roughly 83% of them singletons, with roughly 17% in the top ten. The CDR3 is made up of 15 amino acids. V gave up 4 bases and J gave up 3 bases, with 13 bases separating them. Germline CDR1 and CDR2: SGHTA and FQGTGA. Adults with ileal or ileocolonic Crohn's disease and an indication for resection were eligible. The chain has TRBV7-3 and TRBJ1-5, with D perhaps TRBD1 (5 bases). Sequenced sample: ileal tissue. This receptor was identified in an adult with Crohn's disease. The CDR3 DNA reads as TGTGCCAGCAGCTCTCAGGGAAGGGTCAATCAGCCCCAGCATTTT. Its protein product is CASSSQGRVNQPQHF.